This entry describes one T cell receptor (beta chain). Sequencing was performed with immunoSEQ multiplex PCR; in TCRdb, only in-frame clones are kept and a portion is missing. This sample yields over 150,000 clones, of which roughly 90% are seen a single time; 3.5% to 4% belongs to the top ten. This specimen belongs to a study of blood T cell repertoires in COVID-19. At the level of the study: Sample material is recorded as cDNA or gDNA derived from T cells, B-cell-depleted T cells, or PBMCs.

The CDR3 spans 15 residues. Germline V lookup: CDR1 LNHDA, CDR2 SQIVND (reference sequence). V lost 7 bases and J 0 bases, leaving 14 bases between the germline ends. The rearrangement joins TRBV19 to TRBJ2-3; perhaps TRBD2 as D (6 bases). The sample taken for sequencing was peripheral blood. The receptor's source is a woman in her sixties or seventies who had recovered from COVID-19. The DNA of the CDR3 is TGTGCCAGTAAGGGGCGGGGTACTAGCACAGATACGCAGTATTTT. As protein: CASKGRGTSTDTQYF.